Below, 21 T cell receptor beta chains from the same sample are listed, as sequenced in a study of regulatory T cells in long-lasting Graves disease (dated by TCRdb to 2020 to 2023). Read against the paper, the sample's time point label means: newly diagnosed GD, antithyroid drugs for less than 3 months. RNA was extracted from PBMCs in TRIzol for both TCR sequencing and RNA sequencing. The protocol used for the library was multiplex PCR. Instrument on record: Illumina HiSeq 4000. TCR beta libraries were built with iRepertoire HTBI primers and Arm-PCR amplification of CDR3 regions. TCRdb applied fastp at Q25 and MiXCR to the public reads, then kept only in-frame beta chains. CDR3 protein duplicates are merged, each entry listing the most common genes and DNA. Counted in this sample were approximately 400,000 distinct CDR3 sequences; about 15% of them appeared once. Approximately 15% of the sample is held by the ten biggest clonotypes.

These data were also filed under a second study, of T cells in Graves' hyperthyroidism and ophthalmopathy.

The material was peripheral blood mononuclear cells (PBMCs), obtained at new diagnosis, from a patient treated with antithyroid drugs. The receptors here all came from a woman in her twenties or thirties with Graves disease. Donor details come from another sample of the same person, matched by shared clones.

This clonotype occurred many times. This chain uses TRBV5-8 with TRBJ1-1; 7 bases line up with TRBD1. The CDR3 covers 14 residues. V lost 7 bases, J lost 3 bases, and 9 bases stayed unmatched. Looked up from germline, CDR1 is SGHTS and CDR2 is YDEGEE. This chain's CDR3 is CASLTGASDTEAFF. In DNA form, the CDR3 reads TGTGCCAGCCTCACAGGGGCATCGGACACTGAAGCTTTCTTT.

In the case of this clonotype: A far bigger clonotype differs at one base, so this is likely a read error. V and J are TRBV18 and TRBJ2-1; tentative D call: TRBD2 (6 bases). V lost 2 bases to trimming and J lost 10 bases, with 15 bases between them. The CDR3 is 14 residues long. Germline V CDR1 and CDR2: KGHSH, LQKENI. The CDR3 bases are TGTGCCAGCTCACCAATCGGGAGAACCCACGAGCAGTTCTTC. It encodes CASSPIGRTHEQFF.

This clonotype was observed a handful of times. The chain couples TRBV4-1 to TRBJ1-2, with 7 bases matching TRBD1. The germline gives CDR1 MGHRA, CDR2 YSYEKL. There are 12 residues in the CDR3. The junction had 3 bases not matched to a gene; V was cut back by 5 bases and J by 6 bases. CDR3 in amino acids: CASSTDRNGYTF. CDR3 coding DNA: TGCGCCAGCAGCACGGACAGGAATGGCTACACCTTC.

At least ten counts were recorded for this clonotype. This sequence joins TRBV6-5 and TRBJ1-2; D perhaps matches TRBD1 (6 bases). The CDR3 has 14 amino acids. V lost 4 bases and J 4 bases, leaving 13 bases between the germline ends. Germline CDR1 and CDR2: MNHEY and SVGAGI. CDR3 sequence reads: CASSSWTETYGYTF. In DNA form, the CDR3 reads TGTGCCAGCAGTTCCTGGACAGAAACCTATGGCTACACCTTC.

On this clonotype itself: A far larger clone is a single base away, which makes a read error likely. The chain combines TRBV2 with TRBJ2-5; a possible D gene is TRBD2 (7 bases). In germline, CDR1 is SNHLY, CDR2 FYNNEI. This CDR3 comprises 14 residues. V was cut by 4 bases and J by 11 bases, with 20 bases left in between. The CDR3 DNA follows: TGTGCCAGCAGTGGGTACAGGGAGGGCAATGAGCAGTACTTC. Protein: CASSGYREGNEQYF.

This clonotype was detected many times. The genes are TRBV7-3 and TRBJ2-7, with TRBD2 identical over 14 bases. The CDR3 totals 18 residues. Germline V CDR1 and CDR2: SGHTA, FQGTGA. Losses at the gene ends were 1 base for V and 0 bases for J; bases not matched to a gene: 5. The CDR3 reads CASSLMGTSGSYSYEQYF. The DNA for the CDR3 is TGTGCCAGCAGCTTAATGGGGACTAGCGGGAGCTACTCCTACGAGCAGTACTTC.

The sample holds a few counts of this clonotype. The chain couples TRBV29-1 to TRBJ2-1; D gene uncertain. CDR1 is SQVTM, CDR2 ANQGSEA, per germline. The length of the CDR3 is 13 residues. Trimming removed 4 bases at V and 1 base at J, with 8 bases between. The CDR3 loop reads CSVAGFSYNEQFF. The CDR3 DNA is TGCAGCGTTGCGGGTTTTTCCTACAATGAGCAGTTCTTC.

Many counts were recorded for this clonotype. The V call is TRBV20-1, the J call TRBJ1-5; D is uncertain. Trimming removed 2 bases at V and 6 bases at J, with 8 bases between. The CDR3 sequence is 12 residues long. The germline V gene has CDR1 DFQATT and CDR2 SNEGSKA (reference sequence). CDR3 region: CSARRAPQPQHF. CDR3 DNA: TGCAGTGCTAGAAGGGCGCCTCAGCCCCAGCATTTT.

Concerning this clonotype: With a much larger clone just one base away, this may be a read error. The genes are TRBV12-3 or TRBV12-4 and TRBJ2-1; the D gene is possibly TRBD2 (5 bases). Trimming stripped 6 bases from V and 10 bases from J, with 19 bases between. The CDR3 is made up of 14 amino acids. DNA of the CDR3: TGTGCCAGCAGGCGGACTCTTGGCTTAAACGAGCAGTTCTTC. It yields the protein CASRRTLGLNEQFF.

This clonotype was detected many times. The chain recombines TRBV30 with TRBJ1-1; tentative D call: TRBD1 (5 bases). V was pared by 2 bases and J by 2 bases, with 9 bases between. Germline CDR1 is GTSNPN and CDR2 is SVGIG (reference sequence). This CDR3 comprises 13 residues. The CDR3 bases are TGTGCCTGGAGTTGGCAGGGAAACACTGAAGCTTTCTTT. The encoded protein is CAWSWQGNTEAFF.

This clonotype was observed at least ten times. This rearrangement joins TRBV15 to TRBJ1-1, with TRBD1 as a possible D gene (5 bases). V lost 3 bases and J 0 bases, leaving 14 bases between the germline ends. Germline CDR1 LNHNV, CDR2 YYDKDF (reference sequence). The CDR3 loop spans 16 amino acids. This chain's CDR3 is CATSRRGGFMNTEAFF. The CDR3 coding sequence is TGTGCCACCAGCAGGAGGGGTGGCTTCATGAACACTGAAGCTTTCTTT.

The V gene is TRBV19, the J gene TRBJ2-7; tentative D call: TRBD2 (5 bases). The germline V and J ends were trimmed by 3 bases and 0 bases, with 12 bases remaining between them. Germline lookup yields CDR1 LNHDA and CDR2 SQIVND (reference sequence). This CDR3 is built from 15 residues. CDR3 nucleotides: TGTGCCAGTAGTATTGGGGAAGAGGGCTCCTACGAGCAGTACTTC. Its protein product is CASSIGEEGSYEQYF.

This clonotype was detected ten times or more. This chain connects TRBV9 to TRBJ1-1; possible D gene TRBD1, 6 bases. V was shortened by 0 bases and J by 4 bases, with 13 bases between the two germline ends. There are 15 residues in the CDR3. Per the germline V gene, CDR1 is SGDLS and CDR2 is YYNGEE. CDR3 region: CASSVVGGGGTEAFF. For the CDR3, the DNA is TGTGCCAGCAGCGTAGTAGGGGGTGGGGGCACTGAAGCTTTCTTT.

This clonotype was counted at least ten times. This chain joins TRBV24-1 and TRBJ2-1; D is ambiguous. Per the germline V gene, CDR1 is KGHDR and CDR2 is SFDVKD. The CDR3 totals 14 residues. The V end was cut by 4 bases, the J end by 6 bases, with 12 bases between. CDR3 sequence: CATSEPGRRNEQFF. The CDR3 nucleotides are TGTGCCACCAGTGAACCCGGACGGCGCAATGAGCAGTTCTTC.

The chain joins TRBV28 to TRBJ1-2, with 9 bases that match TRBD1. Losses at the gene ends were 6 bases for V and 7 bases for J; bases not matched to a gene: 6. Germline V gene data show CDR1 as MDHEN and CDR2 as SYDVKM. The CDR3 length is 13 residues. The CDR3 nucleotides read TGTGCCAGCAGCCTACAGGGGGCTGGTGGCTACACCTTC. Protein sequence: CASSLQGAGGYTF.

This clonotype was counted at least ten times. This chain uses TRBV11-2 with TRBJ2-1, with D unclear. This CDR3 contains 15 residues. Germline V CDR1 and CDR2: SGHAT, FQNNGV. Trimming took off 6 bases at V and 0 bases at J, with 12 bases between the two ends. Here the CDR3 reads CASRTHTRSYNEQFF. For the CDR3, the DNA is TGTGCCAGCAGGACTCACACCCGCTCCTACAATGAGCAGTTCTTC.

This clonotype was counted ten times or more. The rearrangement links TRBV14 to TRBJ2-5; 11 bases agree with TRBD2. The germline V gene encodes CDR1 SGHDN and CDR2 FVKESK. This CDR3 region has 17 residues. After removal of 3 bases from V and 1 base from J, the junction contained 7 bases not matched to a gene. CDR3 bases: TGTGCCAGCAGCCAGTTCGGACTAGCGGGCGTCCAAGAGACCCAGTACTTC. Residues: CASSQFGLAGVQETQYF.

The genes are TRBV24-1 and TRBJ1-2; 7 nucleotides agree with TRBD1. The CDR3 runs to 16 residues. The junction had 7 bases not matched to a gene; V was cut back by 3 bases and J by 1 base. Germline CDR1 reads KGHDR; CDR2 reads SFDVKD. The chain's CDR3 is CATSDASTGSNYGYTF. The DNA for the CDR3 is TGTGCCACCAGTGATGCTTCGACAGGGAGTAACTATGGCTACACCTTC.

This clonotype was seen ten or more times. J is TRBJ2-2 and V is TRBV20-1, with D unclear. There are 12 residues in the CDR3. The germline V gene encodes CDR1 DFQATT and CDR2 SNEGSKA (reference sequence). The V and J ends lost 5 bases and 3 bases respectively, with 7 bases between them. CDR3 coding DNA: TGCAGTGCTCCCCTAGACACCGGGGAGCTGTTTTTT. Amino acids: CSAPLDTGELFF.

In this sample, this clonotype turned up many times. The chain is built from TRBV7-8 and TRBJ2-5, with D uncertain. The CDR3 consists of 14 residues. Trimming removed 1 base from V and 5 bases from J, with 11 bases in between. From germline, CDR1 is SGHVS and CDR2 FQNEAQ. The DNA for the CDR3 is TGTGCCAGCAGCTTAGGACGCCACTTGGAGACCCAGTACTTC. The encoded protein is CASSLGRHLETQYF. The full variable domain, in which reference TRBV7-8 and TRBJ2-5 provide the parts outside the CDR3, is GAGVSQSPRYKVAKRGQDVALRCDPISGHVSLFWYQQALGQGPEFLTYFQNEAQLDKSGLPSDRFFAERPEGSVSTLKIQRTQQEDSAVYLCASSLGRHLETQYFGPGTRLLVL.

Details on this clonotype: A far larger clone is one base from this, pointing to a likely read error. This chain uses TRBV6-2 or TRBV6-3 with TRBJ1-6; D ambiguous. This CDR3 region has 14 residues. Per germline, CDR1 MNHEY and CDR2 SVGEGT. CDR3 DNA sequence: TGTGCCAGCAGTGACGTGGTCTATGATTCACCCCTCCACTTT. It encodes CASSDVVYDSPLHF.